These T cell receptor beta chains were read from a single sample in a study of response to subunit inactivated influenza vaccine. Via MiXCR, TCRdb re-called the RT-PCR reads, giving one row per CDR3 protein. The data hold about 310,000 distinct CDR3 sequences, with 20% to 25% observed a single time. The sample consisted of PBMCs from blood, taken less than 22 months after vaccination. These receptor sequences come from a man aged 50 to 69 who received an inactivated influenza vaccine. CDR3s include the opening cysteine and the closing phenylalanine or tryptophan. Size is stated for part of the rows, as once, few or many counts, or as a class when the clone is expanded.

clone_size: many; j_call: TRBJ1-1; v_call: TRBV6-5; cdr3_length: 14; cdr3_aa: CASSYKQGPTEAFF
clone_size: many; j_call: TRBJ1-1; v_call: TRBV4-2; cdr3_length: 15; cdr3_aa: CASSQDPGRGTEAFF
clone_size: many; j_call: TRBJ1-2; v_call: TRBV14; cdr3_length: 13; cdr3_aa: CASSQGWRDGYTF
clone_size: NA; j_call: TRBJ1-1; v_call: TRBV20-1; cdr3_length: 15; cdr3_aa: CSARPLGRSNTEAFF
clone_size: NA; j_call: TRBJ2-2; v_call: TRBV6-2/TRBV6-3; cdr3_length: 12; cdr3_aa: CASSYKSGELFF
clone_size: few; j_call: TRBJ2-3; v_call: TRBV5-1; cdr3_length: 16; cdr3_aa: CASSLVSGTGTDTQYF
clone_size: many; j_call: TRBJ1-1; v_call: TRBV7-2; cdr3_length: 14; cdr3_aa: CASSFTGDRTEAFF
clone_size: once; j_call: TRBJ2-3; v_call: TRBV28; cdr3_length: 15; cdr3_aa: CASSDWRRRTDTQYF
clone_size: NA; j_call: TRBJ1-5; v_call: TRBV6-2/TRBV6-3; cdr3_length: 15; cdr3_aa: CASRTKQGSNQPQHF
clone_size: NA; j_call: TRBJ2-7; v_call: TRBV5-4; cdr3_length: 12; cdr3_aa: CASSSDEYEQYF
clone_size: NA; j_call: TRBJ1-2; v_call: TRBV5-6; cdr3_length: 15; cdr3_aa: CASSLAAGGDYGYTF
clone_size: few; j_call: TRBJ1-1; v_call: TRBV3-1; cdr3_length: 12; cdr3_aa: CASSQLQGHAFF
clone_size: few; j_call: TRBJ2-7; v_call: TRBV9; cdr3_length: 15; cdr3_aa: CASSSRQGSSYEQYF
clone_size: NA; j_call: TRBJ2-7; v_call: TRBV5-6; cdr3_length: 13; cdr3_aa: CASSFDREGEQYF
clone_size: few; j_call: TRBJ1-5; v_call: TRBV28; cdr3_length: 15; cdr3_aa: CASSAGTGGGQPQHF